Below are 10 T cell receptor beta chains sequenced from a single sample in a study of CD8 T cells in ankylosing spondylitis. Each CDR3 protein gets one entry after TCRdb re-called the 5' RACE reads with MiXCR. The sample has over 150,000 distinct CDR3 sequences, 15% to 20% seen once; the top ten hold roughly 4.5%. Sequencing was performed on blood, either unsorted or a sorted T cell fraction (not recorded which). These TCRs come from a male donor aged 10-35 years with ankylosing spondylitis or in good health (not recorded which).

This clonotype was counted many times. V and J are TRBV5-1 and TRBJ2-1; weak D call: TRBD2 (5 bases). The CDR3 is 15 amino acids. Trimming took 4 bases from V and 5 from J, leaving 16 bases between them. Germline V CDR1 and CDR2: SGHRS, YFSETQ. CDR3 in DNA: TGCGCCAGCAGCCTTCAGGTAGCCGGGAACAATGAGCAGTTCTTC. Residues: CASSLQVAGNNEQFF.

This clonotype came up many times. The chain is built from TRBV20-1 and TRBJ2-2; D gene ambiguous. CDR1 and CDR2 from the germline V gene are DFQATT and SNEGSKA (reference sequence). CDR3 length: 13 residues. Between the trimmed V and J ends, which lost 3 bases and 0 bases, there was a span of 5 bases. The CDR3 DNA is TGCAGTGCTAGTGCCACGAACACCGGGGAGCTGTTTTTT. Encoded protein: CSASATNTGELFF.

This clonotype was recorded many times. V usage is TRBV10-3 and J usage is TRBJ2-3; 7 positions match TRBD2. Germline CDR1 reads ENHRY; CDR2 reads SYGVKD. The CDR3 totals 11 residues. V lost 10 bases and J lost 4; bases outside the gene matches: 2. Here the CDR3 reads CASAGADTQYF. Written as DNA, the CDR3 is TGTGCCAGCGCGGGAGCAGATACGCAGTATTTT.

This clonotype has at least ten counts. CDR3 residues: CASSPGAQETQYF. DNA for the CDR3: TGCGCCAGCAGCCCGGGTGCCCAAGAGACCCAGTACTTC. V usage is TRBV5-1 and J usage is TRBJ2-5; D is uncertain. Trimming took off 4 bases at V and 1 base at J, with 8 bases between the two ends. Germline CDR1 is SGHRS and CDR2 is YFSETQ. The CDR3 extends over 13 amino acids.

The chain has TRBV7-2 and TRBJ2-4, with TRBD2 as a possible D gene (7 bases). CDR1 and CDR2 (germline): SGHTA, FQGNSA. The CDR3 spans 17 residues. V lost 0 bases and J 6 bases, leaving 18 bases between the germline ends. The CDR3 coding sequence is TGTGCCAGCAGCTTAGCCGGGGGGACATCCCAAAGAAACATTCAGTACTTC. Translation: CASSLAGGTSQRNIQYF.

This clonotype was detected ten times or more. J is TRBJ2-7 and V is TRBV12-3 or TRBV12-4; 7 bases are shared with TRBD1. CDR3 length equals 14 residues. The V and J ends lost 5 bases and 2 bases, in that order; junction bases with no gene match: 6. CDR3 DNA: TGTGCCAGCAGTCTCCGGACAGGTCCCTACGAGCAGTACTTC. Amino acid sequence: CASSLRTGPYEQYF.

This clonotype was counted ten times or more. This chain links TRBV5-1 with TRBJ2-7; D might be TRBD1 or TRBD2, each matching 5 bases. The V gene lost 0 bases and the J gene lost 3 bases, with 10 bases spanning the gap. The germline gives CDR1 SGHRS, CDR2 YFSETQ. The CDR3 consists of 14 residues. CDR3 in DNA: TGCGCCAGCAGCTTGGGGGTGGGGGACTACGAGCAGTACGTC. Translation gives CASSLGVGDYEQYV.

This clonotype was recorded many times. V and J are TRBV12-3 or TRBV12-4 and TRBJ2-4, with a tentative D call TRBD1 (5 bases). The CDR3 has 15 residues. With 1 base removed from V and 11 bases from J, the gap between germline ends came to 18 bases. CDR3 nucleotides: TGTGCCAGCAGTTTAGGGTTAAGTGGGGCCGGCTTTCAGTACTTC. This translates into CASSLGLSGAGFQYF.

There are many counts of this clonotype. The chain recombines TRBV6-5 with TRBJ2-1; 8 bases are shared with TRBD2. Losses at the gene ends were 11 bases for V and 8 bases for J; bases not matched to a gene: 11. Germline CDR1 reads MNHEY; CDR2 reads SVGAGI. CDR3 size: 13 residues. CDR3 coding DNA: TGTGCCTCCCGGGGGGGGCGTGGCGATGAGCAGTTCTTC. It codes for CASRGGRGDEQFF.

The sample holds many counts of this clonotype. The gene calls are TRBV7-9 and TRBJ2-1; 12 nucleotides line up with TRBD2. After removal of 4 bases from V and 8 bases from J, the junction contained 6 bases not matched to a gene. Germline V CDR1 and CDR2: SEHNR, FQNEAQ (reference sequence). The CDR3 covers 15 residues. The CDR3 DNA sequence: TGTGCCAGCAGCTCGACTAGCGGGAGTTTCTATGAGCAGTTCTTC. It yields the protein CASSSTSGSFYEQFF.